This T cell receptor beta chain was sequenced in a study of blood T cell repertoires in COVID-19. Overall study context: Acute and convalescent COVID-19 samples came from the United States, Italy and Spain. T cells, B-cell-depleted T cells, or PBMCs provided the cDNA or gDNA that served as material.

CDR1 is SGHNT, CDR2 YYREEE, per germline (reference sequence). V shed 3 bases and J 1 base; nucleotides not matched to a gene: 5. The CDR3 runs to 16 residues. The table came from immunoSEQ multiplex PCR; TCRdb's copy has only in-frame clones and leaves some out. The sample records about 160,000 clones, around four fifths being singletons. The source of this sequence is a woman aged 45-65 years in a cohort exposed to, infected with or recovered from COVID-19 (not recorded which). Input material: PBMCs or T cells enriched from blood (not recorded which). V usage is TRBV5-4 and J usage is TRBJ2-3; 10 nucleotides agree with TRBD2. This CDR3 reads CASSWSGGAGTDTQYF. The CDR3, as DNA: TGTGCCAGCAGCTGGAGCGGGGGGGCTGGCACAGATACGCAGTATTTT.